These 20 T cell receptor beta chains came from one sample sequenced in a study of OX40 agonist ivuxolimab in advanced cancers. Sequencing was performed with immunoSEQ multiplex PCR; in TCRdb, only in-frame clones are kept and a portion is missing. Of tens of thousands of clones detected, 81% appear once; the ten largest clones hold 5.5% to 7%. The sequencing used CD4+ or CD8+ T cells sorted from blood, collected in a trial of the OX40 agonist ivuxolimab. Receptors originate from an adult with an advanced solid tumor such as melanoma, head and neck, liver or kidney cancer.

The chain combines TRBV29-1 with TRBJ2-7; D gene unclear. V lost 0 bases, J lost 1 base, and 10 bases lay in between. Germline V gene data show CDR1 as SQVTM and CDR2 as ANQGSEA. There are 14 residues in the CDR3. The CDR3 DNA reads as TGCAGCGTTGAAGACAGGTACTCTTCCTACGAGCAGTACTTC. Its protein product is CSVEDRYSSYEQYF.

V is TRBV9 and J is TRBJ2-3; D unclear. V was cut by 1 base and J by 1 base, with 10 bases left in between. There are 15 residues in the CDR3. Germline V gives CDR1 SGDLS, CDR2 YYNGEE. The CDR3 region has the DNA TGTGCCAGCAGCGTAACGCCTGAGGGCACAGATACGCAGTATTTT. Translation: CASSVTPEGTDTQYF.

The J gene is TRBJ2-7, the V gene TRBV6-1; D is undetermined. This CDR3 spans 11 amino acids. Germline CDR1 reads MNHNS; CDR2 reads SASEGT. V lost 0 bases and J lost 6, with 3 bases in between. CDR3 sequence reads: CASSEAAEQYF. As DNA, the CDR3 is TGTGCCAGCAGTGAAGCGGCCGAGCAGTACTTC.

The chain uses TRBV9 and TRBJ2-3; the match to TRBD2 covers 9 bases. CDR3 length: 16 residues. Germline V gives CDR1 SGDLS, CDR2 YYNGEE. The V and J ends lost 4 bases and 6 bases, in that order; junction bases with no gene match: 12. In DNA form, the CDR3 reads TGTGCCAGCAGCTCCCGGGGTAGCGGGAGTTTTGATACGCAGTATTTT. Its protein product is CASSSRGSGSFDTQYF.

This clone came up a few times. This sequence joins TRBV7-6 and TRBJ1-1; D remains unclear. With 5 bases removed from V and 0 bases from J, the gap between germline ends came to 7 bases. From germline, CDR1 is SGHVS and CDR2 FNYEAQ. CDR3 size: 13 residues. In DNA, the CDR3 is TGTGCCAGCAGCCTGATAGTGAACACTGAAGCTTTCTTT. Its translation: CASSLIVNTEAFF. Based on the CDR3 plus reference TRBV7-6 and TRBJ1-1, the full variable domain is GAGVSQSPRYKVTKRGQDVALRCDPISGHVSLYWYRQALGQGPEFLTYFNYEAQQDKSGLPNDRFSAERPEGSISTLTIQRTEQRDSAMYRCASSLIVNTEAFFGQGTRLTVV.

The V gene is TRBV19, the J gene TRBJ2-2; the D gene is possibly TRBD2 (5 bases). Germline V gene lookup returns CDR1 LNHDA and CDR2 SQIVND (reference sequence). This CDR3 has 14 residues. Trimming left V 7 bases short and J 3 bases short, with 12 bases between. The CDR3 DNA sequence: TGTGCCAGTAACATGGGAGTTTACACCGGGGAGCTGTTTTTT. Translating it yields CASNMGVYTGELFF.

The chain links TRBV15 to TRBJ2-1, with D perhaps TRBD1 (6 bases). Germline loops: CDR1 LNHNV, CDR2 YYDKDF (reference sequence). The CDR3 is made up of 17 amino acids. Trimming stripped 3 bases from V and 0 bases from J, with 15 bases between. CDR3 in amino acids: CATSSPQGESSYNEQFF. Written as DNA, the CDR3 is TGTGCCACCAGCAGCCCACAGGGCGAGAGCTCCTACAATGAGCAGTTCTTC. The whole variable domain, filled in from reference TRBV15 and TRBJ2-1, reads DAMVIQNPRYQVTQFGKPVTLSCSQTLNHNVMYWYQQKSSQAPKLLFHYYDKDFNNEADTPDNFQSRRPNTSFCFLDIRSPGLGDTAMYLCATSSPQGESSYNEQFFGPGTRLTVL.

This clone appeared once. This sequence joins TRBV7-8 and TRBJ2-1; D is possibly TRBD1 or TRBD2 (5 bases each). The CDR3 is 15 residues long. The V end lost 10 bases, the J end lost 2 bases, and 18 bases lay between the germline ends. Germline V gives CDR1 SGHVS, CDR2 FQNEAQ. The CDR3 region has the DNA TGTGCCACCGCGCACGGGGCTTTAACCTACAATGAGCAGTTCTTC. This sequence encodes CATAHGALTYNEQFF.

V usage is TRBV13 and J usage is TRBJ2-3; maybe TRBD1 (5 bases). Germline V gene data show CDR1 as PRHDT and CDR2 as FYEKMQ (reference sequence). This CDR3 region has 15 residues. Trimming removed 0 bases at V and 2 bases at J, with 9 bases between. The CDR3 nucleotides are TGTGCCAGCAGCTTAGGAGGGGCCCTCACAGATACGCAGTATTTT. Its translation: CASSLGGALTDTQYF.

This chain uses TRBV28 with TRBJ2-7; the D call may be TRBD1 or TRBD2 (6 bases each). The germline gives CDR1 MDHEN, CDR2 SYDVKM. With 11 bases removed from V and 0 bases from J, the gap between germline ends came to 17 bases. CDR3 size: 14 residues. The CDR3 spells CASWGARSSYEQYF. CDR3 coding DNA: TGTGCCTCGTGGGGGGCTCGAAGCTCCTACGAGCAGTACTTC.

The chain links TRBV2 to TRBJ1-2; 12 bases fit TRBD1. This CDR3 region has 13 residues. Germline CDR1 is SNHLY and CDR2 is FYNNEI. J lost 7 bases, V lost 6 bases, and 3 bases had no gene match. This chain's CDR3 is CASRGQGAGGYTF. CDR3 DNA: TGTGCCAGCAGGGGACAGGGGGCAGGTGGCTACACCTTC. Supplemented by reference TRBV2 and TRBJ1-2, the full variable domain reads EPEVTQTPSHQVTQMGQEVILRCVPISNHLYFYWYRQILGQKVEFLVSFYNNEISEKSEIFDDQFSVERPDGSNFTLKIRSTKLEDSAMYFCASRGQGAGGYTFGSGTRLTVV.

This sequence joins TRBV29-1 and TRBJ2-7, with D uncertain. V shed 1 base and J shed 0 bases, with 13 bases lying between them. CDR1 and CDR2 from the germline V gene are SQVTM and ANQGSEA. This CDR3 spans 15 amino acids. The CDR3 DNA is TGCAGCGTTGAAGCTGTGGGATCGGGCTCCTACGAGCAGTACTTC. This gives the protein CSVEAVGSGSYEQYF.

This clone is categorized as medium-sized. This chain links TRBV25-1 with TRBJ1-3, with D tentatively TRBD1 (6 bases). CDR3 length: 12 residues. Germline lookup yields CDR1 MGHDK and CDR2 SYGVNS. V lost 5 bases and J lost 8, with 10 bases in between. CDR3 in DNA: TGTGCCAGCAGTTCACAGGGATACACCATATATTTT. It specifies CASSSQGYTIYF.

The CDR3 region is CASSPRGEWDTQYF. The CDR3 nucleotides read TGTGCCAGCAGTCCTCGGGGGGAGTGGGATACGCAGTATTTT. This rearrangement joins TRBV28 to TRBJ2-3; 7 bases match TRBD2. There are 14 residues in the CDR3. Germline CDR1 and CDR2: MDHEN and SYDVKM. Losses at the gene ends were 5 bases for V and 6 bases for J; bases not matched to a gene: 8.

This clone was counted once. This sequence joins TRBV6-6 and TRBJ2-5; perhaps TRBD1 as D (5 bases). V was trimmed by 7 bases and J by 2 bases, leaving 20 bases between them. Germline lookup yields CDR1 MNHNY and CDR2 SVGAGI (reference sequence). This CDR3 has 16 amino acids. CDR3 sequence reads: CASTGDSTSAQETQYF. CDR3 nucleotide sequence: TGTGCCAGCACCGGCGACAGTACTTCAGCTCAAGAGACCCAGTACTTC.

This chain connects TRBV19 to TRBJ1-5; no firm D call. This CDR3 contains 16 residues. V lost 10 bases and J lost 0, with 19 bases in between. CDR1 is LNHDA and CDR2 is SQIVND in the germline V gene (reference sequence). DNA of the CDR3: TGTGCCACCAAACGAGGGAGCCGATATAGCAATCAGCCCCAGCATTTT. This sequence encodes CATKRGSRYSNQPQHF.

The V call is TRBV13, the J call TRBJ1-2; 9 bases agree with TRBD1. V was pared by 4 bases and J by 8 bases, with 5 bases of the junction left unmatched. Per the germline V gene, CDR1 is PRHDT and CDR2 is FYEKMQ (reference sequence). This CDR3 comprises 13 residues. The CDR3 loop is CASSSVQGAGYTF. The CDR3 nucleotides read TGTGCCAGCAGCTCAGTACAGGGGGCCGGCTACACCTTC.

The chain has TRBV14 and TRBJ2-1, with 7 bases that match TRBD2. CDR3 length: 13 amino acids. CDR1 and CDR2 from the germline V gene are SGHDN and FVKESK. V shed 2 bases, J shed 14 bases, and the junction held 9 bases outside the gene matches. The CDR3 here is CASSQSPGGIEFF. The CDR3 nucleotides are TGTGCCAGCAGCCAATCTCCGGGGGGAATTGAGTTCTTC.

In this sample, this clone turned up once. V gene TRBV7-8 combines with J gene TRBJ1-5; D gene unclear. V lost 2 bases and J lost 12, with 14 bases in between. CDR3 length: 13 residues. CDR1 and CDR2 from the germline V gene are SGHVS and FQNEAQ. The CDR3 reads CASSLPPFRVQHF. The CDR3 coding sequence is TGTGCCAGCAGCTTACCACCCTTCAGAGTCCAGCATTTT.

This chain connects TRBV28 to TRBJ1-1; tentative D call: TRBD1 (6 bases). This CDR3 contains 13 residues. CDR1 is MDHEN and CDR2 is SYDVKM in the germline V gene. Trimming left V 8 bases short and J 3 bases short, with 13 bases between. CDR3 region: CASGRGWDTEAFF. As DNA, the CDR3 is TGTGCCAGCGGGAGGGGGTGGGACACTGAAGCTTTCTTT.